Reported below is one T cell receptor (beta chain). What it binds is not known. The V end was cut by 5 bases, the J end by 8 bases, with 12 bases between. Germline assignment: CDR1 SGHTA and CDR2 FQGNSA. This CDR3 contains 12 residues. The data stem from a study of cytomegalovirus exposure and HLA in healthy donors. Points from the study as a whole: A classifier reportedly called cytomegalovirus status with high sensitivity and specificity. Relative to the roughly 690-donor mean, N-insertions were reportedly fewer in an Asian-associated ancestry cluster in a later analysis. Presence/absence analyses treated sequencing depth as roughly uniform across donors.

The PCR employed 60 Vbeta primers together with 13 Jbeta primers. Repertoires were generated with immunoSEQ multiplex PCR, while TCRdb's copy carries only in-frame clones and drops some. The sample lists more than 35,000 clones, approximately 75% seen once, with approximately 3.5% in the top ten. The sequence was obtained from a man between 35 and 55 years old in good health and CMV-seronegative. The sample comprised PBMCs. The chain has TRBV7-2 and TRBJ1-2; maybe TRBD1 (6 bases). For the CDR3, the DNA is TGTGCCAGCAGCCCCCCAGGGGCAGGCTACACCTTC. Translated, it gives CASSPPGAGYTF.